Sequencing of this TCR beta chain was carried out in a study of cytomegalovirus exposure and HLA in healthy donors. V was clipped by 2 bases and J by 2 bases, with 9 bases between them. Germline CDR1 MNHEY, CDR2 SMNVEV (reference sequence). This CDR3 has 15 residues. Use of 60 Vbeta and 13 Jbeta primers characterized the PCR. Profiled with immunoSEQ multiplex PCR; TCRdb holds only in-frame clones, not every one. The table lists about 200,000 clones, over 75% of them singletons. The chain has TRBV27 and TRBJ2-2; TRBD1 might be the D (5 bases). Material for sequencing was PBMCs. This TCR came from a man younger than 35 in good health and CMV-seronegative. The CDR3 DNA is TGTGCCAGCAGTTTAGACAGTCCCAACACCGGGGAGCTGTTTTTT. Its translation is CASSLDSPNTGELFF.